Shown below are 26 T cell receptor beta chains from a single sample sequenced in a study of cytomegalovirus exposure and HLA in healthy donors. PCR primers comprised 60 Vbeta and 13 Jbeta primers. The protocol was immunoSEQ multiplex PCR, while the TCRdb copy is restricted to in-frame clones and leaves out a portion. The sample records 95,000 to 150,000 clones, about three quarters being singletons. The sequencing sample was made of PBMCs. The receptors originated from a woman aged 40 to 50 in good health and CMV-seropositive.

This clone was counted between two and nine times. CDR3 loop: CASYYRGNTEAFF. The CDR3 DNA is TGTGCCAGCTACTACAGGGGAAACACTGAAGCTTTCTTT. V and J are TRBV2 and TRBJ1-1, with 7 positions matching TRBD1. V trimming: 8 bases; J trimming: 2 bases; junction bases outside the gene matches: 5. Germline V gene lookup returns CDR1 SNHLY and CDR2 FYNNEI. The CDR3 spans 13 residues. Supplemented by reference TRBV2 and TRBJ1-1, the full variable domain reads EPEVTQTPSHQVTQMGQEVILRCVPISNHLYFYWYRQILGQKVEFLVSFYNNEISEKSEIFDDQFSVERPDGSNFTLKIRSTKLEDSAMYFCASYYRGNTEAFFGQGTRLTVV.

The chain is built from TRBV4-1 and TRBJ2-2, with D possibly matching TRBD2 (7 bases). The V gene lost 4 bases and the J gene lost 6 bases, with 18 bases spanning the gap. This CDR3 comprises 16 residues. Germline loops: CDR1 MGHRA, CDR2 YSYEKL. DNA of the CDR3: TGCGCCAGCAGCCGATCTTGGGGGGGGCTCGCCGGGGAGCTGTTTTTT. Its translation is CASSRSWGGLAGELFF.

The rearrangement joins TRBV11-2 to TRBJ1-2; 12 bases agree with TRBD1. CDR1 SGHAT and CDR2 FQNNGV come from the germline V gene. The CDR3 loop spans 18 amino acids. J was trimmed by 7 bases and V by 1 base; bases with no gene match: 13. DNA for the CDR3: TGTGCCAGCAGCTTAGTACAAATCCGGGACAGGGGGCTGTTTGGCTACACCTTC. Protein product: CASSLVQIRDRGLFGYTF.

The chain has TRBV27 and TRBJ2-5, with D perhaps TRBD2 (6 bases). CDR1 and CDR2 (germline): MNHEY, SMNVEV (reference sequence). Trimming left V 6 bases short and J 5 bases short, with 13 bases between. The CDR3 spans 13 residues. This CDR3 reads CASSLGTRETQYF. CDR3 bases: TGTGCCAGCAGCTTGGGGACTCGGGAGACCCAGTACTTC.

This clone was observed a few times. This CDR3 is CASSSTSGGAADTQYF. Here the CDR3 DNA reads TGTGCCAGTAGTTCGACTAGCGGGGGGGCCGCAGATACGCAGTATTTT. This sequence joins TRBV19 and TRBJ2-3; 14 nucleotides line up with TRBD2. The germline CDR1 and CDR2 sequences are LNHDA and SQIVND (reference sequence). This CDR3 is built from 16 residues. With V trimmed by 5 bases and J by 4 bases, 5 bases remained unmatched.

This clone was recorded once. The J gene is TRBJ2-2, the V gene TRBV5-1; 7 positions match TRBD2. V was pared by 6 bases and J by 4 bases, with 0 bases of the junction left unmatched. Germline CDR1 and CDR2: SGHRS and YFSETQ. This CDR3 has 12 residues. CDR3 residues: CASTGGTGELFF. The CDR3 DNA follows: TGCGCCAGCACGGGGGGCACCGGGGAGCTGTTTTTT. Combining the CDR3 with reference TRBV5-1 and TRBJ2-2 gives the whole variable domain KAGVTQTPRYLIKTRGQQVTLSCSPISGHRSVSWYQQTPGQGLQFLFEYFSETQRNKGNFPGRFSGRQFSNSRSEMNVSTLELGDSALYLCASTGGTGELFFGEGSRLTVL.

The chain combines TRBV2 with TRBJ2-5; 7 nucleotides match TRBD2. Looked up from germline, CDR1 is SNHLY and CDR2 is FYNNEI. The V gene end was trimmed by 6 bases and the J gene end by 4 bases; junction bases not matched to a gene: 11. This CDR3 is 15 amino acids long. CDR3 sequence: CASSFARGVGETQYF. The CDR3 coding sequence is TGTGCCAGCAGCTTTGCCCGGGGGGTTGGAGAGACCCAGTACTTC.

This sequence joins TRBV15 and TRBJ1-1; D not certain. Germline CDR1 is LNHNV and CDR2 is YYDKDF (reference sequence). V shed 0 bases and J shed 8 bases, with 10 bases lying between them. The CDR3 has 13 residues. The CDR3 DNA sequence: TGTGCCACCAGCAGAGATACGAGAGGGGAAGCTTTCTTT. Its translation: CATSRDTRGEAFF.

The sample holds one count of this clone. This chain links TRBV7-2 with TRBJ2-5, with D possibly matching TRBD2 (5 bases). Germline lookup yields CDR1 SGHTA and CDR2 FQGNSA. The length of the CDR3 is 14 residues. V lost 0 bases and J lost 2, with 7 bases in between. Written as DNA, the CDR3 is TGTGCCAGCAGCTTAGCGGGAGCTCAAGAGACCCAGTACTTC. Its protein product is CASSLAGAQETQYF.

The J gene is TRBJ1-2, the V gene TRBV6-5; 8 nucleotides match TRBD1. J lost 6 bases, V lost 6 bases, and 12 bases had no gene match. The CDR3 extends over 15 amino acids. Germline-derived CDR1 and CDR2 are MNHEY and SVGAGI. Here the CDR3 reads CASSREDRGNHGYTF. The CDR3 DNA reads TGTGCCAGCAGCCGGGAAGACAGGGGCAATCATGGCTACACCTTC.

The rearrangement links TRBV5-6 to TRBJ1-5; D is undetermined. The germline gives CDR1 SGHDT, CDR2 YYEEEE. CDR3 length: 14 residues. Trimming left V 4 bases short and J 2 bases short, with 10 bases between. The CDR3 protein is CASSPTGGNQPQHF. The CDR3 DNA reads TGTGCCAGCAGCCCAACCGGAGGCAATCAGCCCCAGCATTTT.

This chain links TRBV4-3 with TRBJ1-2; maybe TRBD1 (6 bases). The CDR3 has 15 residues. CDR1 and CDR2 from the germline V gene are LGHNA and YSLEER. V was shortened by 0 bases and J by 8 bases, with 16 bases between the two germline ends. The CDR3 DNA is TGCGCCAGCAGCCAAGATCGGGCAGGGGAAAGAGGCTACACCTTC. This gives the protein CASSQDRAGERGYTF.

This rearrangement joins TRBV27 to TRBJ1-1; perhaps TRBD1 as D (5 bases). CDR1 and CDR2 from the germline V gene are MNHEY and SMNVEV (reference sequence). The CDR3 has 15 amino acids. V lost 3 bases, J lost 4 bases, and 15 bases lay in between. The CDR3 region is CASSFSGGISTEAFF. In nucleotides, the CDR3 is TGTGCCAGCAGTTTTTCCGGGGGGATCAGCACTGAAGCTTTCTTT.

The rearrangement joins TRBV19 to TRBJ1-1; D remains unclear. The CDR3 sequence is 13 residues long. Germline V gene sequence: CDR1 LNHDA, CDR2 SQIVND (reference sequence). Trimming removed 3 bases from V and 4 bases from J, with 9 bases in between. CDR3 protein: CASSIQVGTEAFF. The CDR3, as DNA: TGTGCCAGTAGTATCCAGGTGGGCACTGAAGCTTTCTTT. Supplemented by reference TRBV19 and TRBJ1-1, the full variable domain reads DGGITQSPKYLFRKEGQNVTLSCEQNLNHDAMYWYRQDPGQGLRLIYYSQIVNDFQKGDIAEGYSVSREKKESFPLTVTSAQKNPTAFYLCASSIQVGTEAFFGQGTRLTVV.

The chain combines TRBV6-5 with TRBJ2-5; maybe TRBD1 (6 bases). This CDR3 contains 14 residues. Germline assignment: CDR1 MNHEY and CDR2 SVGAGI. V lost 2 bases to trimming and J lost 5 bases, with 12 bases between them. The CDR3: CASSYKAGAETQYF. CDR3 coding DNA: TGTGCCAGCAGTTACAAGGCAGGGGCTGAGACCCAGTACTTC.

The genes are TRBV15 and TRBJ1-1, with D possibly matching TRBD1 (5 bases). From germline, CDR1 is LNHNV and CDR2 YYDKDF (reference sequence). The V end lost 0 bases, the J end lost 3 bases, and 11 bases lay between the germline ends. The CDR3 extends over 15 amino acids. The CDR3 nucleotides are TGTGCCACCAGCAGAGATGAACAGGCCTACACTGAAGCTTTCTTT. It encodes CATSRDEQAYTEAFF.

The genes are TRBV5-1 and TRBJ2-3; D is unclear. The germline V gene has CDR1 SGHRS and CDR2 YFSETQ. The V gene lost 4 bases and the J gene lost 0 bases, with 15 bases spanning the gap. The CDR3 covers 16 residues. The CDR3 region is CASSPFTYSSTDTQYF. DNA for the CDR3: TGCGCCAGCAGCCCATTCACCTATTCTAGCACAGATACGCAGTATTTT.

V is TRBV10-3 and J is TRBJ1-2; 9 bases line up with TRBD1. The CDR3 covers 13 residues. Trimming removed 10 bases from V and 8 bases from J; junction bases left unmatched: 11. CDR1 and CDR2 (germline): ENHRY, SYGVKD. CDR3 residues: CATQGAMGLGYTF. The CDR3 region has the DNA TGTGCCACACAGGGGGCGATGGGTCTCGGCTACACCTTC.

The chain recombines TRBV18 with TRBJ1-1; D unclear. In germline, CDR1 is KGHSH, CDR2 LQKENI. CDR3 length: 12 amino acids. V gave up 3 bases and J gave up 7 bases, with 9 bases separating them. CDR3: CASSPTGIEAFF. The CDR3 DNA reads TGTGCCAGCTCACCGACGGGGATTGAAGCTTTCTTT. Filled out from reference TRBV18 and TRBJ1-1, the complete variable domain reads NAGVMQNPRHLVRRRGQEARLRCSPMKGHSHVYWYRQLPEEGLKFMVYLQKENIIDESGMPKERFSAEFPKEGPSILRIQQVVRGDSAAYFCASSPTGIEAFFGQGTRLTVV.

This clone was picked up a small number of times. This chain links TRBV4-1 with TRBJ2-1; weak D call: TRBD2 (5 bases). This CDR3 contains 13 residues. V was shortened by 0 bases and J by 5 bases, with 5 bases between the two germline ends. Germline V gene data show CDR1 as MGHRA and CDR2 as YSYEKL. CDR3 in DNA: TGCGCCAGCAGCCAAGAAGCGGACAATGAGCAGTTCTTC. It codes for CASSQEADNEQFF.

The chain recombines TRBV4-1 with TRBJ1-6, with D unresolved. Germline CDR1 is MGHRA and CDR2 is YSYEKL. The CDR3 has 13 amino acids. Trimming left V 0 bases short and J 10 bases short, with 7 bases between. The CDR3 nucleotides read TGCGCCAGCAGCCAAGATCTTGAGTCACCCCTCCACTTT. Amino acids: CASSQDLESPLHF.

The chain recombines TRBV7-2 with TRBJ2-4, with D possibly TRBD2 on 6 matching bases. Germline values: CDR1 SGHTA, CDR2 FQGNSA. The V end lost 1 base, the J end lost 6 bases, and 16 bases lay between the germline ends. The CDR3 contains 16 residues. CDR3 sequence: CASSLGGGRRANIQYF. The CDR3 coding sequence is TGTGCCAGCAGCTTAGGAGGAGGACGGAGGGCAAACATTCAGTACTTC. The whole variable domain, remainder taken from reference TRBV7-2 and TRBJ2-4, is GAGVSQSPSNKVTEKGKDVELRCDPISGHTALYWYRQSLGQGLEFLIYFQGNSAPDKSGLPSDRFSAERTGGSVSTLTIQRTQQEDSAVYLCASSLGGGRRANIQYFGAGTRLSVL.

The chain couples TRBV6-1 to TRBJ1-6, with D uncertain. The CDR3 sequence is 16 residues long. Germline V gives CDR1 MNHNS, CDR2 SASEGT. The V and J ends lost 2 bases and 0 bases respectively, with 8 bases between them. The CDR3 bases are TGTGCCAGCAGTGAAAAGTCTAACTCCTATAATTCACCCCTCCACTTT. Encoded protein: CASSEKSNSYNSPLHF.

The CDR3 DNA sequence: TGCGCCAGCAGATTACAGGGATTCAACACTGAAGCTTTCTTT. Amino acid sequence: CASRLQGFNTEAFF. The V gene is TRBV4-3, the J gene TRBJ1-1; possible D gene TRBD1, 6 bases. Deletions cut 6 bases from V and 2 bases from J, with 13 bases between. CDR1 is LGHNA and CDR2 is YSLEER in the germline V gene. CDR3 length: 14 residues.

CDR3 residues: CAWSVRGPLTGYTF. In DNA form, the CDR3 reads TGTGCCTGGAGTGTAAGAGGGCCTCTTACTGGCTACACCTTC. The V call is TRBV30, the J call TRBJ1-2; D is unclear. Per the germline V gene, CDR1 is GTSNPN and CDR2 is SVGIG (reference sequence). The CDR3 consists of 14 residues. V shed 0 bases and J shed 7 bases, with 15 bases lying between them. Based on the CDR3 plus reference TRBV30 and TRBJ1-2, the full variable domain is SQTIHQWPATLVQPVGSPLSLECTVEGTSNPNLYWYRQAAGRGLQLLFYSVGIGQISSEVPQNLSASRPQDRQFILSSKKLLLSDSGFYLCAWSVRGPLTGYTFGSGTRLTVV.

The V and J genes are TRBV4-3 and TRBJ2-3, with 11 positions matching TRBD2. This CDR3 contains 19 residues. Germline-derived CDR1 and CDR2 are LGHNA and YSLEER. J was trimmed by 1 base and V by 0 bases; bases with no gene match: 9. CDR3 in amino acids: CASSQDALAGVGGTDTQYF. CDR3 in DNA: TGCGCCAGCAGCCAAGATGCACTAGCGGGAGTTGGTGGCACAGATACGCAGTATTTT.